One and the same sample provided the 20 T cell receptor beta chains below, sequenced in a study of blood T cell repertoires in COVID-19 (dated by TCRdb to 2019 to 2021). Library preparation was by the immunoSEQ multiplex PCR assay. The table comes from immuneACCESS by way of TCRdb, which keeps in-frame sequences with V and J called. Part of the clones is missing from these tables; in studies checked, under half for an unresolved V gene and the rest for unknown reasons. The sample table lists around 310,000 clones, approximately 91% of them with a count of one. The ten largest clones represent approximately 12% of the sample. The source material was peripheral blood. The origin of the receptors is an older woman with acute or convalescent COVID-19.

The rearrangement uses TRBV7-2 and TRBJ1-6; 11 bases are a match to TRBD1. The CDR3 extends over 16 amino acids. Trimming removed 0 bases from V and 7 bases from J; junction bases left unmatched: 2. CDR1 SGHTA and CDR2 FQGNSA come from the germline V gene. The CDR3 coding sequence is TGTGCCAGCAGCTTAGCGGGACAGGGGGTAAATTCACCCCTCCACTTT. Protein product: CASSLAGQGVNSPLHF. Full variable domain (rest looked up from reference TRBV7-2 and TRBJ1-6): GAGVSQSPSNKVTEKGKDVELRCDPISGHTALYWYRQSLGQGLEFLIYFQGNSAPDKSGLPSDRFSAERTGGSVSTLTIQRTQQEDSAVYLCASSLAGQGVNSPLHFGNGTRLTVT.

This chain connects TRBV7-9 to TRBJ2-5; a possible D gene is TRBD2 (7 bases). V was cut by 5 bases and J by 5 bases, with 18 bases left in between. This CDR3 region has 15 residues. CDR1 is SEHNR and CDR2 is FQNEAQ in the germline V gene (reference sequence). The CDR3 nucleotides are TGTGCCAGCAGCCCGGGGGGCCAGGGGCGGGAGACCCAGTACTTC. Translating it yields CASSPGGQGRETQYF.

This chain links TRBV19 with TRBJ2-1; D possibly corresponds to TRBD1 (5 bases). This CDR3 is built from 15 residues. CDR1 is LNHDA, CDR2 SQIVND, per germline (reference sequence). With 3 bases removed from V and 5 bases from J, the gap between germline ends came to 14 bases. The DNA of the CDR3 is TGTGCCAGTAGTATCGGGCAGGGTAGCAACAATGAGCAGTTCTTC. It specifies CASSIGQGSNNEQFF.

V and J are TRBV4-2 and TRBJ2-2; D gene unclear. Germline loops: CDR1 LGHNA, CDR2 YNFKEQ. The V gene lost 0 bases and the J gene lost 2 bases, with 7 bases spanning the gap. The CDR3 length is 15 residues. The CDR3 sequence is CASSQDRLNTGELFF. As DNA, the CDR3 is TGTGCCAGCAGCCAAGACAGGCTAAACACCGGGGAGCTGTTTTTT.

The rearrangement joins TRBV19 to TRBJ2-1; 9 bases match TRBD2. The CDR3 spans 13 residues. V gave up 4 bases and J gave up 12 bases; unmatched junction bases: 7. The germline CDR1 and CDR2 sequences are LNHDA and SQIVND (reference sequence). The CDR3 DNA sequence: TGTGCCAGTAGTACCCCGGGACTAGCAATGCAGTTCTTC. Residues: CASSTPGLAMQFF.

The chain recombines TRBV19 with TRBJ1-1; 10 positions agree with TRBD1. Trimming at V came to 5 bases and at J to 6 bases, leaving 9 bases not matched to a gene. The germline CDR1 and CDR2 sequences are LNHDA and SQIVND (reference sequence). CDR3 size: 15 residues. The CDR3 loop reads CASSASRQGAAEAFF. The CDR3 DNA sequence: TGTGCCAGTAGTGCCAGTCGACAGGGGGCAGCTGAAGCTTTCTTT.

This chain joins TRBV11-2 and TRBJ1-6; D uncertain. The CDR3 loop spans 15 amino acids. The germline V and J ends were trimmed by 1 base and 6 bases, with 10 bases remaining between them. Per the germline V gene, CDR1 is SGHAT and CDR2 is FQNNGV. CDR3 amino acids: CASSLALGRNSPLHF. CDR3 nucleotide sequence: TGTGCCAGCAGCTTAGCCCTTGGGCGTAATTCACCCCTCCACTTT.

This chain joins TRBV20-1 and TRBJ2-1, with unresolved D. Germline-derived CDR1 and CDR2 are DFQATT and SNEGSKA (reference sequence). The CDR3 runs 11 residues. V lost 3 bases and J lost 4, with 4 bases in between. CDR3 in DNA: TGCAGTGCTAGGAGGTACAATGAGCAGTTCTTC. It codes for CSARRYNEQFF.

The rearrangement joins TRBV12-3 or TRBV12-4 to TRBJ1-2; D perhaps matches TRBD1 (5 bases). The CDR3 runs 11 residues. Trimming shortened V by 7 bases and J by 8 bases, and 11 bases separated the two germline ends. Written as DNA, the CDR3 is TGTGCCAGCACTGGGGCGCCAGGCTACACCTTC. Its protein is CASTGAPGYTF.

The CDR3 nucleotides read TGTGCCAGTAGCCCCCTCGACAGCTACGAGCAGTACTTC. Translating it yields CASSPLDSYEQYF. This sequence joins TRBV19 and TRBJ2-7, with a possible D match to TRBD1 (5 bases). V was shortened by 6 bases and J by 3 bases, with 12 bases between the two germline ends. The CDR3 spans 13 residues. Germline V gene data show CDR1 as LNHDA and CDR2 as SQIVND (reference sequence). Looking up the rest from reference TRBV19 and TRBJ2-7 gives the full variable domain: DGGITQSPKYLFRKEGQNVTLSCEQNLNHDAMYWYRQDPGQGLRLIYYSQIVNDFQKGDIAEGYSVSREKKESFPLTVTSAQKNPTAFYLCASSPLDSYEQYFGPGTRLTVT.

The DNA of the CDR3 is TGCGCCAGCTCTAGCGGGAGATCGGGGGAGCAGTACTTC. Translation: CASSSGRSGEQYF. This chain links TRBV5-1 with TRBJ2-7, with 10 nucleotides matching TRBD2. Trimming at V came to 7 bases and at J to 7 bases, leaving 8 bases not matched to a gene. Germline V lookup: CDR1 SGHRS, CDR2 YFSETQ. The CDR3 runs to 13 residues.

V and J are TRBV6-5 and TRBJ2-5, with 8 positions matching TRBD1. With V trimmed by 0 bases and J by 5 bases, 5 bases remained unmatched. Per the germline V gene, CDR1 is MNHEY and CDR2 is SVGAGI. The CDR3 sequence is 15 residues long. The CDR3 DNA reads as TGTGCCAGCAGTTACTCCCAGGGGGCATGGGAGACCCAGTACTTC. Protein sequence: CASSYSQGAWETQYF.

V gene TRBV27 combines with J gene TRBJ2-3; 10 nucleotides match TRBD1. This CDR3 contains 17 residues. Germline lookup yields CDR1 MNHEY and CDR2 SMNVEV (reference sequence). The ends lost 5 bases at V and 3 bases at J; junction bases unmatched: 11. The CDR3 reads CASSQGQGLKITDTQYF. The CDR3 DNA follows: TGTGCCAGCAGTCAGGGACAGGGGTTGAAAATTACAGATACGCAGTATTTT.

V usage is TRBV18 and J usage is TRBJ1-5; TRBD1 is a possible D gene (6 bases). CDR1 is KGHSH, CDR2 LQKENI, per germline. The CDR3 is made up of 16 amino acids. The V end lost 4 bases, the J end lost 2 bases, and 15 bases lay between the germline ends. The CDR3 is CASSLAQGLGNQPQHF. The CDR3 DNA is TGTGCCAGCTCACTCGCACAGGGTCTGGGCAATCAGCCCCAGCATTTT.

The genes are TRBV10-3 and TRBJ1-5; 7 positions agree with TRBD1. CDR1 and CDR2 (germline): ENHRY, SYGVKD. J lost 2 bases, V lost 3 bases, and 1 base had no gene match. The CDR3 runs 14 residues. CDR3 coding DNA: TGTGCCATCAGTGAAGGACAGGGCAATCAGCCCCAGCATTTT. Translated: CAISEGQGNQPQHF.

The J gene is TRBJ2-1, the V gene TRBV29-1, with 7 bases matching TRBD2. This CDR3 contains 14 residues. V dropped 7 bases and J dropped 5; count of bases not matched to a gene: 11. The V gene's germline CDR1 is SQVTM and CDR2 ANQGSEA. The CDR3 nucleotides are TGCAGCGGGGAGGGTCTGGGGCCAAACAATGAGCAGTTCTTC. It encodes CSGEGLGPNNEQFF.

J is TRBJ2-3 and V is TRBV24-1, with 9 nucleotides matching TRBD2. After removal of 0 bases from V and 4 bases from J, the junction contained 4 bases not matched to a gene. This CDR3 has 16 amino acids. Germline V gene lookup returns CDR1 KGHDR and CDR2 SFDVKD. The CDR3 is CATSDLGRGGSDTQYF. CDR3 bases: TGTGCCACCAGTGATTTGGGGCGGGGGGGTTCAGATACGCAGTATTTT.

J is TRBJ2-3 and V is TRBV5-1; D possibly corresponds to TRBD2 (6 bases). Germline-derived CDR1 and CDR2 are SGHRS and YFSETQ. V gave up 3 bases and J gave up 3 bases, with 14 bases separating them. The CDR3 has 15 residues. The CDR3 spells CASSSRDFLTDTQYF. CDR3 DNA sequence: TGCGCCAGCAGCTCCCGGGACTTCCTAACAGATACGCAGTATTTT.

This clone came up a few times. The chain carries TRBV6-6 and TRBJ1-3; D remains ambiguous. This CDR3 region has 12 residues. V was clipped by 4 bases and J by 6 bases, with 7 bases between them. The germline V gene encodes CDR1 MNHNY and CDR2 SVGAGI (reference sequence). In DNA, the CDR3 is TGTGCCAGCAGTTCCGCGCAAAACACCATATATTTT. Protein product: CASSSAQNTIYF.

Points on this clone: Other DNA sequences from this sample encode an identical CDR3 as well. The V gene is TRBV7-3, the J gene TRBJ1-2; D may be TRBD1 (6 bases). The germline gives CDR1 SGHTA, CDR2 FQGTGA. The CDR3 has 13 amino acids. V was pared by 5 bases and J by 2 bases, with 9 bases between. This chain's CDR3 is CASSRTGNYGYTF. In DNA form, the CDR3 reads TGTGCCAGCAGCAGAACAGGGAACTATGGCTACACCTTC.